This T cell receptor beta chain appears in the sequencing data of a study of T cell responses to AZD1222 COVID-19 vaccine. General study results and limits: None of the repertoires were sampled until the peak T cell response had passed.

Measured with immunoSEQ multiplex PCR; TCRdb has only the in-frame clones, and not every one. The sample shows about 70,000 clones, about 88% of them seen only once. A remark on this clone: Its antigen is unknown. Other DNA sequences within the sample encode an identical CDR3.

Germline assignment: CDR1 SGHRS and CDR2 YFSETQ. Trimming cost V 4 bases and J 5 bases; bases outside gene matches: 7. The length of the CDR3 is 14 residues. The sample here was peripheral blood, taken 28 days after the second dose of the MenACWY control vaccine. The origin of this receptor is an adult who received the MenACWY meningococcal vaccine as a control. The chain recombines TRBV5-1 with TRBJ1-2; 8 nucleotides match TRBD1. The CDR3 DNA reads TGCGCCAGCAGCCTCCCGGACAGGGTATATGGCTACACCTTC. It is translated as CASSLPDRVYGYTF.